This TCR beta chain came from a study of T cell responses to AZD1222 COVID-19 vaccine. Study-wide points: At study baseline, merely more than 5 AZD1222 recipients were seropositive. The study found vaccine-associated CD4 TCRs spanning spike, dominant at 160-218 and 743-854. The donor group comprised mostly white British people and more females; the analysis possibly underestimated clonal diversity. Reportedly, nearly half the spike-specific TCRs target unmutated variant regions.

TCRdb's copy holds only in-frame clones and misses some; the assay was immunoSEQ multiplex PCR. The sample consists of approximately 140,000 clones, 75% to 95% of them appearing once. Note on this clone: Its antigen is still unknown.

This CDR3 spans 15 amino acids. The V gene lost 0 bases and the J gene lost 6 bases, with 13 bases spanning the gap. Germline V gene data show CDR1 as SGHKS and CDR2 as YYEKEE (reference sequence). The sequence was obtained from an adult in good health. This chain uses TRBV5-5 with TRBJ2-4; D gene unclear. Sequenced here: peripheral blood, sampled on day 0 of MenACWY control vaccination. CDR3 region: CASSLDAPEGNIQYF. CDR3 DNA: TGTGCCAGCAGCTTGGATGCTCCCGAAGGAAACATTCAGTACTTC.